This entry describes one T cell receptor (beta chain). This record belongs to a study of blood T cell repertoires in COVID-19. The length of the CDR3 is 17 residues. The V gene lost 4 bases and the J gene lost 0 bases, with 16 bases spanning the gap. Per germline, CDR1 MGHRA and CDR2 YSYEKL. Assay used: immunoSEQ multiplex PCR; TCRdb lists only in-frame clones, some missing. The table has over 150,000 clones, 94% seen once. The specimen was peripheral blood. This chain connects TRBV4-1 to TRBJ1-3; a weak D match, TRBD1 (6 bases). This TCR was sampled from a man younger than 40 with COVID-19, enrolled during active disease. CDR3: CASSPSLGGLSGNTIYF. The CDR3 DNA reads as TGCGCCAGCAGCCCCTCCTTGGGGGGGCTCTCTGGAAACACCATATATTTT.